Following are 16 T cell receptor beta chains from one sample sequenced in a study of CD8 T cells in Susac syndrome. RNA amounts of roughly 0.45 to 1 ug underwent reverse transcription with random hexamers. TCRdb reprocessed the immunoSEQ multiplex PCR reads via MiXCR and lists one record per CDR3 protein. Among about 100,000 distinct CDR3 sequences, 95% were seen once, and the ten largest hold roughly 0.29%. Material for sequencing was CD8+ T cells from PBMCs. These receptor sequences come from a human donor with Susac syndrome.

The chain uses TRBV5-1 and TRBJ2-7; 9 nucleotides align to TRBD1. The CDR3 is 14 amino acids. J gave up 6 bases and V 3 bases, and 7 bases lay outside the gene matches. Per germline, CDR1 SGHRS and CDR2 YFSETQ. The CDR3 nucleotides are TGCGCCAGCAGCTACTCGGGACAGGGTAGCGAGCAGTACTTC. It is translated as CASSYSGQGSEQYF.

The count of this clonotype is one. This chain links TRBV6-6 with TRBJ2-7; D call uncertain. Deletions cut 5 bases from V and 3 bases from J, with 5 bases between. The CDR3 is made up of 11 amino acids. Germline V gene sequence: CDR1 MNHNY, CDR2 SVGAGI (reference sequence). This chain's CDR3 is CASSQFYEQYF. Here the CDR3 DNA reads TGTGCCAGCAGTCAATTCTACGAGCAGTACTTC.

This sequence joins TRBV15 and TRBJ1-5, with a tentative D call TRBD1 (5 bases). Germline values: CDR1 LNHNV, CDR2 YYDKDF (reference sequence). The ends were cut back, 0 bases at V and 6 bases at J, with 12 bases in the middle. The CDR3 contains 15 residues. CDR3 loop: CATSRDLGGSQPQHF. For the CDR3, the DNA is TGTGCCACCAGCAGAGATTTGGGGGGGTCTCAGCCCCAGCATTTT.

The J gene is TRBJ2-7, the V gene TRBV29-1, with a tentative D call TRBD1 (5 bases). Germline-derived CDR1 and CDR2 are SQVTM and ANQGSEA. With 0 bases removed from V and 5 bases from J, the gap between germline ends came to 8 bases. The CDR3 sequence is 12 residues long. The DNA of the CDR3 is TGCAGCGTTGAAGAGGACATCCACGAGCAGTACTTC. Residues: CSVEEDIHEQYF.

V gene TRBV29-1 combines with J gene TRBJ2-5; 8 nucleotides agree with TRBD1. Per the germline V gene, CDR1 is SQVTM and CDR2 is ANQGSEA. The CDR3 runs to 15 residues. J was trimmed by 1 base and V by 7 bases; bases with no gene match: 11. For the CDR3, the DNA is TGCAGCGGAGGGCTTAAGGGACAGGCCCAAGAGACCCAGTACTTC. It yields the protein CSGGLKGQAQETQYF.

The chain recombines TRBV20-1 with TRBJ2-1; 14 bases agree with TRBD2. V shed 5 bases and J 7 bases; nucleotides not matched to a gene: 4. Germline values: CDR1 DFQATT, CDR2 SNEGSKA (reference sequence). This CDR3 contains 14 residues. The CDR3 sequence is CSAWTSGRRNEQFF. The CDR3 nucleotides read TGCAGTGCTTGGACTAGCGGGAGGAGGAATGAGCAGTTCTTC.

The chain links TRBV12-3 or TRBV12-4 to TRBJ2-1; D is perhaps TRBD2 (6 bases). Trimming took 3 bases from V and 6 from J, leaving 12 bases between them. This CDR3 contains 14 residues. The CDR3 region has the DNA TGTGCCAGCAGTTTTCGGGGGTTTGGCAATGAGCAGTTCTTC. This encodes CASSFRGFGNEQFF.

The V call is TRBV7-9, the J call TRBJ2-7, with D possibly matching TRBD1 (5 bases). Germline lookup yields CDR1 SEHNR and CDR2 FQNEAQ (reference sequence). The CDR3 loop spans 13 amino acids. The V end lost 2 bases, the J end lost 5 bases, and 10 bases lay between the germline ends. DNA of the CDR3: TGTGCCAGCAGCTTAATGCCCAGGGACGAGCAGTACTTC. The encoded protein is CASSLMPRDEQYF.

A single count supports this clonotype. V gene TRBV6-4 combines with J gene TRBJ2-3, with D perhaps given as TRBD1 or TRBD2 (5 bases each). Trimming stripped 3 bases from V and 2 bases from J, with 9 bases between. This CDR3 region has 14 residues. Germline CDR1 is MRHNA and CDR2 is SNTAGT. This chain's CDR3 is CASSEGPYTDTQYF. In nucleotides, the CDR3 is TGTGCCAGCAGTGAGGGACCATACACAGATACGCAGTATTTT.

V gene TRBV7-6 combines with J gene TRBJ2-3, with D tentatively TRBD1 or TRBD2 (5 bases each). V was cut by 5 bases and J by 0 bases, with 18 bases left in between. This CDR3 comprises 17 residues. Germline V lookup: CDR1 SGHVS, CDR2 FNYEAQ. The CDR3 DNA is TGTGCCAGCAGCAGCCCCGGGGCGGGCCTTAGCACAGATACGCAGTATTTT. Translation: CASSSPGAGLSTDTQYF. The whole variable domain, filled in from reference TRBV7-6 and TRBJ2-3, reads GAGVSQSPRYKVTKRGQDVALRCDPISGHVSLYWYRQALGQGPEFLTYFNYEAQQDKSGLPNDRFSAERPEGSISTLTIQRTEQRDSAMYRCASSSPGAGLSTDTQYFGPGTRLTVL.

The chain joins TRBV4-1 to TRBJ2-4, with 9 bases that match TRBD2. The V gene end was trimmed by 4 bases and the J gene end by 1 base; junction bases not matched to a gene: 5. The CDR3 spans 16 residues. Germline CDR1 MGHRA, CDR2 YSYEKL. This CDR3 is CASSLIAGVAKNIQYF. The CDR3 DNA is TGCGCCAGCAGCCTTATAGCGGGAGTTGCCAAAAACATTCAGTACTTC.

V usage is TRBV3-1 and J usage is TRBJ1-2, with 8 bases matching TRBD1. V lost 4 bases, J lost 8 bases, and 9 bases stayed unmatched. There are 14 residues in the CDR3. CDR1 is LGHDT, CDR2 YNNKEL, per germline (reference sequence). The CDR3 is CASSRAGQGEGYTF. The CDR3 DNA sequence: TGTGCCAGCAGCCGAGCTGGACAGGGTGAAGGCTACACCTTC.

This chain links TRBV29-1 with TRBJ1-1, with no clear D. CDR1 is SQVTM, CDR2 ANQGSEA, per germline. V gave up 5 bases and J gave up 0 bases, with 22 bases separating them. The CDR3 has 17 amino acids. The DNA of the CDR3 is TGCAGCGTTTCCCAACCCAACCTAGGGTCCCTGAACACTGAAGCTTTCTTT. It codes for CSVSQPNLGSLNTEAFF.

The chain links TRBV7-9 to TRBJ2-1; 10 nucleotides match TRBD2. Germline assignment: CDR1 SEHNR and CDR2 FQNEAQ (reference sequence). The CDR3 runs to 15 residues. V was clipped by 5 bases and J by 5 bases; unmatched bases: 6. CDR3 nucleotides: TGTGCCAGCAGCCCCCTAGCGGGAGAAAACAATGAGCAGTTCTTC. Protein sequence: CASSPLAGENNEQFF. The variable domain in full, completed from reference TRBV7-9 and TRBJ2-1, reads DTGVSQNPRHKITKRGQNVTFRCDPISEHNRLYWYRQTLGQGPEFLTYFQNEAQLEKSRLLSDRFSAERPKGSFSTLEIQRTEQGDSAMYLCASSPLAGENNEQFFGPGTRLTVL.

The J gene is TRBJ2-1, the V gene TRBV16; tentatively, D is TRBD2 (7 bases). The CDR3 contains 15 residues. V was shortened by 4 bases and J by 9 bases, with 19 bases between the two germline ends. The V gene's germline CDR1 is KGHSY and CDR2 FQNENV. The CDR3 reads CASSPVQPGGGEQFF. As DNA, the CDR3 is TGTGCCAGCAGCCCCGTTCAACCGGGGGGCGGTGAGCAGTTCTTC.

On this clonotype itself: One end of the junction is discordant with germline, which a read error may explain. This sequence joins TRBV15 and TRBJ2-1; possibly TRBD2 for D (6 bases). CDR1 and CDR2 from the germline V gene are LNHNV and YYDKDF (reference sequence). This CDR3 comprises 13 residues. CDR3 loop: CATSRDGRNGQFF. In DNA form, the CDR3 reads TGTGCCACCAGCAGAGATGGGAGGAATGGGCAGTTCTTC.